What follows are 28 T cell receptor beta chains derived from one specimen sequenced in a study of blood T cell repertoires in COVID-19. TCRdb's copy holds only in-frame clones and misses some; the assay was immunoSEQ multiplex PCR. This table holds around 100,000 clones, more than 75% found once. Material for sequencing was peripheral blood. The receptors originated from a human donor with acute or convalescent COVID-19. The donor label of this sample is uncertain.

There are a few counts of this clone. This chain links TRBV3-1 (or the pseudogene TRBV3-2) with TRBJ2-6; D not certain. V shed 4 bases and J shed 3 bases, with 13 bases lying between them. The CDR3 has 16 amino acids. In germline, CDR1 is LGHDT, CDR2 YNNKEL (reference sequence). CDR3 loop: CASSLGLTSGANVLTF. The CDR3 bases are TGTGCCAGCAGCCTTGGGCTCACGAGTGGGGCCAACGTCCTGACTTTC.

This clone occurred once. The chain links TRBV7-9 to TRBJ2-1, with a weak D call TRBD1 (6 bases). The V gene's germline CDR1 is SEHNR and CDR2 FQNEAQ (reference sequence). CDR3 length: 16 residues. Trimming pared 4 bases from V and 0 bases from J, leaving 13 bases between. The CDR3 DNA is TGTGCCAGCAGCTCCAGGGGCCAGAGCTCCTACAATGAGCAGTTCTTC. It encodes CASSSRGQSSYNEQFF.

The chain has TRBV4-2 and TRBJ2-2; TRBD1 matches 8 bases. The trim removed 1 base at V and 2 bases at J, leaving 9 bases unmatched. Per germline, CDR1 LGHNA and CDR2 YNFKEQ. The CDR3 extends over 18 amino acids. The CDR3 here is CASSQARRQGANTGELFF. The CDR3 coding sequence is TGTGCCAGCAGCCAAGCCCGGCGGCAGGGGGCCAACACCGGGGAGCTGTTTTTT.

V and J are TRBV15 and TRBJ2-1, with TRBD2 matching over 7 bases. The V gene's germline CDR1 is LNHNV and CDR2 YYDKDF (reference sequence). The CDR3 spans 14 residues. Trimming cost V 3 bases and J 10 bases; bases outside gene matches: 9. The CDR3 sequence is CATSSPGGEREQFF. CDR3 DNA: TGTGCCACCAGCAGCCCTGGGGGGGAAAGAGAGCAGTTCTTC.

V and J are TRBV15 and TRBJ1-5, with D perhaps matching TRBD1 (5 bases). The CDR3 has 14 amino acids. CDR1 and CDR2 from the germline V gene are LNHNV and YYDKDF (reference sequence). Trimming shortened V by 5 bases and J by 3 bases, and 11 bases separated the two germline ends. CDR3 in amino acids: CATSRGGVNQPQHF. CDR3 in DNA: TGTGCCACCAGCCGCGGGGGGGTCAATCAGCCCCAGCATTTT.

This chain joins TRBV6-2 or TRBV6-3 and TRBJ2-1; 7 bases agree with TRBD2. V shed 2 bases, J shed 2 bases, and the junction held 9 bases outside the gene matches. The CDR3 sequence is 17 residues long. The germline V gene encodes CDR1 MNHEY and CDR2 SVGEGT. The CDR3 DNA sequence: TGTGCCAGCAGTTACCGGGGAGGGTCGAACCCCTACAATGAGCAGTTCTTC. It encodes CASSYRGGSNPYNEQFF.

The chain links TRBV19 to TRBJ2-7; 10 bases are shared with TRBD2. The CDR3 length is 15 residues. V gave up 5 bases and J gave up 5 bases; unmatched junction bases: 9. Germline lookup yields CDR1 LNHDA and CDR2 SQIVND (reference sequence). The CDR3 coding sequence is TGTGCCAGTAGTGTGCCGGGGACTAGCGTCAACGAGCAGTACTTC. Translation gives CASSVPGTSVNEQYF.

This chain uses TRBV6-6 with TRBJ1-5, with TRBD1 matching over 8 bases. V lost 2 bases and J lost 5; bases outside the gene matches: 5. CDR1 is MNHNY and CDR2 is SVGAGI in the germline V gene (reference sequence). The CDR3 has 15 amino acids. The CDR3 nucleotides are TGTGCCAGCAGTTACCCGGACAGGGTTGATCAGCCCCAGCATTTT. Its protein product is CASSYPDRVDQPQHF.

The rearrangement uses TRBV5-1 and TRBJ1-4; D ambiguous. Trimming removed 0 bases from V and 0 bases from J, with 9 bases in between. Germline values: CDR1 SGHRS, CDR2 YFSETQ. The CDR3 covers 16 residues. The DNA for the CDR3 is TGCGCCAGCAGCTTGGGGAGTTATGCAACTAATGAAAAACTGTTTTTT. Translation gives CASSLGSYATNEKLFF.

This sequence joins TRBV5-1 and TRBJ2-5, with 8 bases identical to TRBD2. The CDR3 extends over 14 amino acids. J lost 5 bases, V lost 5 bases, and 8 bases had no gene match. Germline assignment: CDR1 SGHRS and CDR2 YFSETQ. The CDR3 region has the DNA TGCGCCAGCAGTTCCGGGGGGGCCGGGGAGACCCAGTACTTC. Translation: CASSSGGAGETQYF.

The chain joins TRBV18 to TRBJ1-1; maybe TRBD1 (5 bases). Trimming stripped 4 bases from V and 4 bases from J, with 7 bases between. The length of the CDR3 is 12 residues. CDR1 and CDR2 from the germline V gene are KGHSH and LQKENI. The CDR3 sequence: CASSRGGTEAFF. The CDR3, as DNA: TGTGCCAGCTCACGGGGGGGCACTGAAGCTTTCTTT.

This rearrangement joins TRBV19 to TRBJ1-2, with D possibly being TRBD1 (6 bases). V was cut by 4 bases and J by 6 bases, with 21 bases left in between. The CDR3 extends over 16 amino acids. In germline, CDR1 is LNHDA, CDR2 SQIVND (reference sequence). DNA of the CDR3: TGTGCCAGTAGTAAGGGGGGGTGGAGGGAGGAAAATGGCTACACCTTC. This gives the protein CASSKGGWREENGYTF.

The chain is built from TRBV10-3 and TRBJ1-5; 10 nucleotides agree with TRBD1. The CDR3 extends over 17 amino acids. Germline V gene data show CDR1 as ENHRY and CDR2 as SYGVKD. With V trimmed by 4 bases and J by 3 bases, 9 bases remained unmatched. The CDR3 sequence is CAISAGRQGANNQPQHF. CDR3 nucleotide sequence: TGTGCCATCAGTGCGGGGAGACAGGGGGCTAACAATCAGCCCCAGCATTTT.

DNA for the CDR3: TGTGCCAGCAGTTTGATGATGAGTATTCCAGATACGCAGTATTTT. Translation: CASSLMMSIPDTQYF. The chain combines TRBV6-5 with TRBJ2-3; no definite D call. The CDR3 runs to 15 residues. Between the trimmed V and J ends, which lost 4 bases and 4 bases, there was a span of 15 bases. The germline gives CDR1 MNHEY, CDR2 SVGAGI.

This sequence joins TRBV28 and TRBJ1-5; D is uncertain. V was pared by 5 bases and J by 2 bases, with 10 bases between. The CDR3 covers 14 residues. CDR1 MDHEN and CDR2 SYDVKM come from the germline V gene. CDR3 sequence: CASSPVPGNQPQHF. CDR3 DNA: TGTGCCAGCAGTCCGGTACCTGGCAATCAGCCCCAGCATTTT.

This chain connects TRBV12-3 or TRBV12-4 to TRBJ2-7; D is possibly TRBD1 (6 bases). Trimming left V 5 bases short and J 7 bases short, with 12 bases between. The CDR3 loop spans 12 amino acids. The CDR3 protein is CASSPRDTEQYF. The DNA for the CDR3 is TGTGCCAGCAGTCCACGGGACACTGAGCAGTACTTC.

The J gene is TRBJ2-3, the V gene TRBV2; 8 bases are shared with TRBD1. Trimming took 0 bases from V and 3 from J; bases not matched to a gene: 11. The germline V gene encodes CDR1 SNHLY and CDR2 FYNNEI. CDR3 length: 18 amino acids. The CDR3, as DNA: TGTGCCAGCAGTGAAGCGCTTCGACGGACAGGGAAGACAGATACGCAGTATTTT. Amino acids: CASSEALRRTGKTDTQYF.

This chain links TRBV28 with TRBJ2-3, with 7 bases fitting TRBD1. V was clipped by 5 bases and J by 1 base; unmatched bases: 9. The germline V gene encodes CDR1 MDHEN and CDR2 SYDVKM. This CDR3 spans 16 amino acids. The CDR3 bases are TGTGCCAGCAGTCCGCAGGGGGATAGGGGCACAGATACGCAGTATTTT. This encodes CASSPQGDRGTDTQYF.

The genes are TRBV10-3 and TRBJ2-1; a possible D gene is TRBD1 (6 bases). Germline CDR1 reads ENHRY; CDR2 reads SYGVKD. The CDR3 runs to 16 residues. V was clipped by 4 bases and J by 1 base, with 14 bases between them. Here the CDR3 reads CAISGPGTRSYNEQFF. In DNA form, the CDR3 reads TGTGCCATCAGTGGGCCAGGGACACGTTCCTACAATGAGCAGTTCTTC.

Comments on this clone: An end of the junction differs from the germline gene, which may be a read error. V is TRBV30 and J is TRBJ2-1, with D possibly matching TRBD1 (5 bases). CDR1 and CDR2 from the germline V gene are GTSNPN and SVGIG (reference sequence). This CDR3 spans 11 amino acids. This CDR3 is CAWTKGQKGIF. The CDR3 region has the DNA TGTGCCTGGACAAAAGGACAAAAAGGTATCTTC.

The chain combines TRBV12-5 with TRBJ1-5; D is possibly TRBD1 (6 bases). V was trimmed by 6 bases and J by 4 bases, leaving 13 bases between them. CDR3 length equals 14 residues. CDR1 and CDR2 from the germline V gene are LGHNT and FRNRAP. The CDR3 sequence: CASGLQGWNQPQHF. CDR3 nucleotides: TGTGCTAGTGGCCTGCAGGGGTGGAATCAGCCCCAGCATTTT.

The chain couples TRBV19 to TRBJ1-2, with a weak D call TRBD1 (6 bases). Germline V lookup: CDR1 LNHDA, CDR2 SQIVND (reference sequence). The length of the CDR3 is 14 residues. Trimming took 6 bases from V and 6 from J, leaving 17 bases between them. The CDR3 DNA reads TGTGCCAGTAGCGCTACAGGGAATACCCATGGCTACACCTTC. Translated: CASSATGNTHGYTF.

The chain combines TRBV27 with TRBJ2-1; maybe TRBD1 (5 bases). V was pared by 9 bases and J by 9 bases, with 21 bases between. This CDR3 comprises 14 residues. The germline V gene has CDR1 MNHEY and CDR2 SMNVEV (reference sequence). For the CDR3, the DNA is TGTGCCAGTATGACAGTACGCGGACCTAGTGAGCAGTTCTTC. This sequence encodes CASMTVRGPSEQFF.

The V call is TRBV15, the J call TRBJ2-3; D may be TRBD2 (5 bases). Trimming took off 0 bases at V and 2 bases at J, with 12 bases between the two ends. CDR1 LNHNV and CDR2 YYDKDF come from the germline V gene (reference sequence). The CDR3 contains 16 residues. The CDR3 region is CATSRDQGRYTDTQYF. As DNA, the CDR3 is TGTGCCACCAGCAGAGATCAAGGGAGATACACAGATACGCAGTATTTT.

This clone was detected once. This chain joins TRBV2 and TRBJ2-2, with unresolved D. V was pared by 4 bases and J by 6 bases, with 9 bases between. The germline V gene encodes CDR1 SNHLY and CDR2 FYNNEI. CDR3 length: 13 residues. CDR3 region: CASSATSPGELFF. The CDR3 DNA sequence: TGTGCCAGCAGTGCGACATCCCCCGGGGAGCTGTTTTTT.

The chain employs TRBV30 and TRBJ1-4; 9 positions match TRBD1. Germline V gene data show CDR1 as GTSNPN and CDR2 as SVGIG (reference sequence). The CDR3 runs to 11 residues. J was trimmed by 8 bases and V by 5 bases; bases with no gene match: 0. The CDR3 is CAWGTGEKLFF. The CDR3 DNA is TGTGCCTGGGGGACAGGGGAAAAACTGTTTTTT.

The chain carries TRBV7-8 and TRBJ2-7; 10 bases fit TRBD2. Germline assignment: CDR1 SGHVS and CDR2 FQNEAQ. This CDR3 is built from 18 residues. Losses at the gene ends were 2 bases for V and 0 bases for J; bases not matched to a gene: 10. The DNA for the CDR3 is TGTGCCAGCAGCTTAATCGGACTAGCGGACGTAAACTCCTACGAGCAGTACTTC. Protein product: CASSLIGLADVNSYEQYF.

The chain joins TRBV7-2 to TRBJ1-1, with 9 bases fitting TRBD1. V lost 5 bases to trimming and J lost 3 bases; unmatched junction nucleotides: 10. CDR3 length: 16 amino acids. Germline CDR1 and CDR2: SGHTA and FQGNSA. CDR3 in amino acids: CASSTPGQGTDTEAFF. In DNA, the CDR3 is TGTGCCAGCAGCACACCGGGACAGGGAACTGACACTGAAGCTTTCTTT.